This TCR beta chain appears in the sequencing data of a study of sequential checkpoint blockade in melanoma. For the study at large: Patients were randomized 1:1 to nivolumab-then-ipilimumab or ipilimumab-then-nivolumab first-line. Maintenance nivolumab came after either treatment sequence.

CDR1 is SGHVS, CDR2 FNYEAQ, per germline. V trimming: 0 bases; J trimming: 4 bases; junction bases outside the gene matches: 9. The CDR3 sequence is 17 residues long. Sequencing was performed with immunoSEQ multiplex PCR; in TCRdb, only in-frame clones are kept and a portion is missing. There are around 10,000 clones in the sample; about three quarters occur only once, and approximately 40% lies in the top ten. The treatment is: randomized to nivolumab then ipilimumab (arm A) or the reverse (arm B). No patient had prior DNA-damaging chemotherapy. PBMC sorting kept live CD3+CD8+ cells without CD19 or CD56.

Specimen: CD8+ T cells sorted from blood (inferred from file names), collected from a patient given nivolumab and ipilimumab in sequence. The gene calls are TRBV7-6 and TRBJ2-7; 10 bases align to TRBD2. The source of this sequence is a human donor with melanoma. This CDR3 is CASSLAVAGGGFYEQYF. CDR3 nucleotides: TGTGCCAGCAGCTTAGCGGTAGCGGGGGGAGGGTTTTACGAGCAGTACTTC.